This TCR beta chain was identified during a study of glioma-infiltrating T cells. Study-level points and caveats: Tissue-blood divergence was below expectation in non-neoplastic patients, above in gliomas. Only very few CDR3 sequences appeared in both tissue and blood.

TCR alpha and beta CDR3 regions were amplified from RNA using iRepertoire nested multiplex PCR. Input was roughly 95-400 ng of tissue mRNA or PBMC total RNA. TCRdb recomputed calls from the multiplex PCR reads with MiXCR, one row per CDR3 protein. The repertoire holds about 210,000 distinct CDR3 sequences, with approximately 30% as singletons. Trimming cost V 5 bases and J 6 bases; bases outside gene matches: 10. This CDR3 has 17 residues. Germline V lookup: CDR1 SGHAT, CDR2 FQNNGV. About this clonotype itself: What it binds is unknown.

The chain carries TRBV11-2 and TRBJ2-7, with 16 bases identical to TRBD2. What was sequenced was glioma tissue, nonneoplastic brain tissue, or PBMCs (not recorded which). This clonotype originated in a human donor with low-grade glioma or glioblastoma, undergoing nonglioma brain surgery, or in good health (not recorded which). CDR3 sequence: CASSPDRGLAGGSEQYF. In DNA, the CDR3 is TGTGCCAGCAGCCCGGACAGGGGACTAGCGGGAGGGAGCGAGCAGTACTTC.